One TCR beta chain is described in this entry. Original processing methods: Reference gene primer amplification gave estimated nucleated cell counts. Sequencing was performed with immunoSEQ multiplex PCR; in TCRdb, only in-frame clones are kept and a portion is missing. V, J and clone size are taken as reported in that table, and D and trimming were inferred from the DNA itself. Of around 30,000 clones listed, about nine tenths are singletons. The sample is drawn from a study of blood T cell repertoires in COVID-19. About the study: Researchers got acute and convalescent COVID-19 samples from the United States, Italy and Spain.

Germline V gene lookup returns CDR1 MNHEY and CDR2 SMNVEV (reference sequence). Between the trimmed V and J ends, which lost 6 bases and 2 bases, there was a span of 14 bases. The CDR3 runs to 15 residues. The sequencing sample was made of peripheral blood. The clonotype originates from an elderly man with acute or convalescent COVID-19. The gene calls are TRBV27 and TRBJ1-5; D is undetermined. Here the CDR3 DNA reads TGTGCCAGCAGGGAGGGAGGACTCGGCAATCAGCCCCAGCATTTT. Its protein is CASREGGLGNQPQHF.